These 27 T cell receptor beta chains were sequenced from one sample in a study of T cell responses to AZD1222 COVID-19 vaccine. TCRdb's table, derived via immunoSEQ multiplex PCR, lists solely in-frame clones and lacks some. This sample has roughly 100,000 clones, with 82% found just once. Sequenced material: peripheral blood, taken on day 0 of AZD1222 vaccination. The source of these receptors is an adult in good health.

V usage is TRBV27 and J usage is TRBJ2-3; D may be TRBD1 or TRBD2 (6 bases each). Germline V gene data show CDR1 as MNHEY and CDR2 as SMNVEV (reference sequence). The germline V and J ends were trimmed by 6 bases and 6 bases, with 19 bases remaining between them. This CDR3 comprises 15 residues. This CDR3 reads CASRGRGHLLDTQYF. The CDR3 DNA follows: TGTGCCAGCAGGGGCCGGGGGCACTTGTTGGATACGCAGTATTTT.

In DNA form, the CDR3 reads TGTGCCAGCAGCTTGGGGGGGGTACAAGACACTGAAGCTTTCTTT. Amino acid sequence: CASSLGGVQDTEAFF. The chain is built from TRBV5-4 and TRBJ1-1, with D maybe TRBD1 (5 bases). Trimming pared 0 bases from V and 3 bases from J, leaving 12 bases between. The germline V gene has CDR1 SGHNT and CDR2 YYREEE (reference sequence). The CDR3 runs 15 residues.

The genes are TRBV7-3 and TRBJ1-1; D gene ambiguous. The CDR3 is made up of 13 amino acids. Germline CDR1 SGHTA, CDR2 FQGTGA. The germline V and J ends were trimmed by 3 bases and 4 bases, with 9 bases remaining between them. The chain's CDR3 is CASSLHPSTEAFF. The CDR3 nucleotides are TGTGCCAGCAGCTTGCATCCGAGCACTGAAGCTTTCTTT.

CDR3 amino acids: CASSERRVHSNQPQHF. Written as DNA, the CDR3 is TGTGCCAGCAGTGAACGTCGTGTTCATAGCAATCAGCCCCAGCATTTT. The V gene is TRBV6-1, the J gene TRBJ1-5; no reliable D call. The V and J ends lost 2 bases and 0 bases respectively, with 11 bases between them. CDR3 length equals 16 residues. Germline assignment: CDR1 MNHNS and CDR2 SASEGT.

The V and J genes are TRBV5-1 and TRBJ2-5; D remains ambiguous. V was pared by 0 bases and J by 4 bases, with 10 bases between. This CDR3 has 14 amino acids. Germline loops: CDR1 SGHRS, CDR2 YFSETQ. The DNA for the CDR3 is TGCGCCAGCAGCTTGGTTATGGGTAGAGAGACCCAGTACTTC. As protein: CASSLVMGRETQYF.

The chain combines TRBV11-2 with TRBJ1-5, with D maybe TRBD1 (5 bases). The germline V gene has CDR1 SGHAT and CDR2 FQNNGV. The CDR3 is 14 residues long. V lost 1 base and J 4 bases, leaving 8 bases between the germline ends. The CDR3: CASSLGWGNQPQHF. The CDR3 DNA reads TGTGCCAGCAGCTTAGGGTGGGGGAATCAGCCCCAGCATTTT.

V is TRBV18 and J is TRBJ2-3; D gene ambiguous. Trimming pared 0 bases from V and 4 bases from J, leaving 5 bases between. The CDR3 has 13 residues. Per germline, CDR1 KGHSH and CDR2 LQKENI. CDR3: CASSPPSADTQYF. CDR3 in DNA: TGTGCCAGCTCACCACCGAGCGCAGATACGCAGTATTTT.

The chain employs TRBV4-1 and TRBJ2-7, with 12 bases matching TRBD2. This CDR3 is built from 15 residues. Looked up from germline, CDR1 is MGHRA and CDR2 is YSYEKL. Germline trimming cut 6 bases from V and 2 bases from J; bases unmatched to any gene: 5. For the CDR3, the DNA is TGCGCCAGCAGACCTGGACTAGCGGGGCCCTACGAGCAGTACTTC. It specifies CASRPGLAGPYEQYF.

This sequence joins TRBV3-1 (or the pseudogene TRBV3-2) and TRBJ2-7, with TRBD1 identical over 11 bases. Unmatched junction bases numbered 6, after V lost 0 bases and J lost 5 bases. This CDR3 is 16 amino acids long. Germline assignment: CDR1 LGHDT and CDR2 YNNKEL (reference sequence). The DNA for the CDR3 is TGTGCCAGCAGCCAAGATCGGGGACAGGGGGGCCACGAGCAGTACTTC. It specifies CASSQDRGQGGHEQYF.

The chain joins TRBV29-1 to TRBJ2-7; 7 bases match TRBD1. The CDR3 sequence is 16 residues long. The V gene's germline CDR1 is SQVTM and CDR2 ANQGSEA. V shed 4 bases, J shed 0 bases, and the junction held 12 bases outside the gene matches. CDR3 sequence reads: CSVVALTGQTSYEQYF. Written as DNA, the CDR3 is TGCAGCGTTGTCGCTTTGACAGGGCAAACCTCCTACGAGCAGTACTTC.

The sample holds one count of this clone. The rearrangement uses TRBV27 and TRBJ1-2; TRBD1 matches 9 bases. Germline CDR1 reads MNHEY; CDR2 reads SMNVEV (reference sequence). The CDR3 sequence is 14 residues long. The V and J ends lost 5 bases and 8 bases, in that order; junction bases with no gene match: 9. The CDR3 sequence: CASSAGTGSRGYTF. The DNA of the CDR3 is TGTGCCAGCAGTGCCGGGACAGGGAGTCGCGGCTACACCTTC.

CDR3: CASSFGTRVPSYEQYF. The CDR3, as DNA: TGTGCCAGCAGCTTCGGAACGAGGGTTCCGTCCTACGAGCAGTACTTC. The genes are TRBV5-5 and TRBJ2-7, with D possibly matching TRBD2 (5 bases). With 2 bases removed from V and 1 base from J, the gap between germline ends came to 16 bases. Germline V CDR1 and CDR2: SGHKS, YYEKEE (reference sequence). There are 16 residues in the CDR3.

This CDR3 reads CASSLEPAAPGGYTF. The CDR3 nucleotides are TGTGCCAGCAGCTTAGAGCCAGCGGCCCCAGGGGGCTACACCTTC. The gene calls are TRBV7-2 and TRBJ1-2, with a weak D call TRBD1 (5 bases). The CDR3 spans 15 residues. CDR1 and CDR2 from the germline V gene are SGHTA and FQGNSA. Trimming removed 1 base from V and 8 bases from J, with 17 bases in between.

The chain uses TRBV7-9 and TRBJ2-1; D gene ambiguous. This CDR3 is built from 14 residues. The germline gives CDR1 SEHNR, CDR2 FQNEAQ (reference sequence). The V end lost 2 bases, the J end lost 7 bases, and 12 bases lay between the germline ends. CDR3 amino acids: CASSLTQAGNEQFF. The CDR3 bases are TGTGCCAGCAGCTTAACCCAGGCAGGTAATGAGCAGTTCTTC. Variable domain in full (rest from reference TRBV7-9 and TRBJ2-1): DTGVSQNPRHKITKRGQNVTFRCDPISEHNRLYWYRQTLGQGPEFLTYFQNEAQLEKSRLLSDRFSAERPKGSFSTLEIQRTEQGDSAMYLCASSLTQAGNEQFFGPGTRLTVL.

Here the CDR3 DNA reads TGTGCCAGCACCGAAAGTCTACTAACCACTGAAGCTTTCTTT. It encodes CASTESLLTTEAFF. The chain combines TRBV25-1 with TRBJ1-1, with D uncertain. The CDR3 is made up of 14 amino acids. V was shortened by 7 bases and J by 4 bases, with 16 bases between the two germline ends. Germline-derived CDR1 and CDR2 are MGHDK and SYGVNS.

V usage is TRBV7-2 and J usage is TRBJ1-2; unclear D gene. The CDR3 length is 13 residues. Trimming pared 5 bases from V and 2 bases from J, leaving 9 bases between. Germline lookup yields CDR1 SGHTA and CDR2 FQGNSA. CDR3 in DNA: TGTGCCAGCAGCCCGTTCCGCAACTATGGCTACACCTTC. It encodes CASSPFRNYGYTF.

This clone was seen once. The V and J genes are TRBV7-8 and TRBJ1-1; D not certain. This CDR3 spans 17 amino acids. V gave up 0 bases and J gave up 1 base, with 15 bases separating them. Germline V gene data show CDR1 as SGHVS and CDR2 as FQNEAQ. Written as DNA, the CDR3 is TGTGCCAGCAGCTTAGCGGTCTTCATCGGCCAGAACACTGAAGCTTTCTTT. Protein sequence: CASSLAVFIGQNTEAFF.

The CDR3 nucleotides are TGCGCCAGCAGCTTCCTACTAGCGGGGGGCCCAGATACGCAGTATTTT. This sequence encodes CASSFLLAGGPDTQYF. The chain has TRBV5-1 and TRBJ2-3; 12 bases align to TRBD2. The length of the CDR3 is 16 residues. Germline CDR1 is SGHRS and CDR2 is YFSETQ. V lost 2 bases to trimming and J lost 4 bases; unmatched junction nucleotides: 5.

This chain connects TRBV6-2 or TRBV6-3 to TRBJ2-1; D perhaps matches TRBD1 (6 bases). This CDR3 has 15 residues. The germline V and J ends were trimmed by 0 bases and 8 bases, with 14 bases remaining between them. Germline V gene sequence: CDR1 MNHEY, CDR2 SVGEGT. CDR3 region: CASSYSNWGRDEQFF. In DNA, the CDR3 is TGTGCCAGCAGTTACTCGAATTGGGGGCGAGATGAGCAGTTCTTC.

A few counts support this clone. The chain employs TRBV4-1 and TRBJ2-7; the D gene could be TRBD1 or TRBD2 (6 bases each). Germline CDR1 and CDR2: MGHRA and YSYEKL. Trimming left V 4 bases short and J 0 bases short, with 13 bases between. The length of the CDR3 is 15 residues. The CDR3 here is CASSPEGGSSYEQYF. In nucleotides, the CDR3 is TGCGCCAGCAGCCCGGAGGGGGGAAGCTCCTACGAGCAGTACTTC.

This clone qualifies as medium-sized. The gene calls are TRBV19 and TRBJ2-2, with 9 positions matching TRBD1. Looked up from germline, CDR1 is LNHDA and CDR2 is SQIVND (reference sequence). The CDR3 covers 15 residues. J was trimmed by 1 base and V by 5 bases; bases with no gene match: 2. CDR3 amino acids: CASSGDRENTGELFF. CDR3 nucleotide sequence: TGTGCCAGTAGTGGGGACAGGGAGAACACCGGGGAGCTGTTTTTT.

The rearrangement links TRBV7-9 to TRBJ2-7; 10 nucleotides align to TRBD1. V was clipped by 2 bases and J by 3 bases; unmatched bases: 10. Germline values: CDR1 SEHNR, CDR2 FQNEAQ (reference sequence). The CDR3 sequence is 17 residues long. This chain's CDR3 is CASSLYGVGTGVYEQYF. CDR3 DNA sequence: TGTGCCAGCAGCTTATACGGCGTCGGGACAGGGGTCTACGAGCAGTACTTC.

This clone was detected once. V gene TRBV4-2 combines with J gene TRBJ2-3; unclear D gene. CDR3 length: 14 amino acids. Germline V CDR1 and CDR2: LGHNA, YNFKEQ. The V and J ends lost 0 bases and 3 bases respectively, with 7 bases between them. The CDR3 DNA reads as TGTGCCAGCAGCCAAGATTTGAGTACAGATACGCAGTATTTT. Translated, it gives CASSQDLSTDTQYF.

The chain joins TRBV29-1 to TRBJ2-3; either TRBD1 or TRBD2 may supply D (5 bases each). CDR3 length: 15 residues. Trimming stripped 3 bases from V and 2 bases from J, with 15 bases between. Germline CDR1 reads SQVTM; CDR2 reads ANQGSEA. The chain's CDR3 is CSVEGREQITDTQYF. The CDR3 region has the DNA TGCAGCGTTGAGGGACGGGAACAGATCACAGATACGCAGTATTTT.

The chain uses TRBV5-6 and TRBJ1-2, with TRBD1 identical over 7 bases. Trimming removed 6 bases from V and 3 bases from J; junction bases left unmatched: 5. Germline V gives CDR1 SGHDT, CDR2 YYEEEE. The CDR3 extends over 13 amino acids. The DNA for the CDR3 is TGTGCCAGCAAAACTACAGGGGACTATGGCTACACCTTC. Amino acid sequence: CASKTTGDYGYTF.

The gene calls are TRBV24-1 and TRBJ2-1, with D perhaps matching TRBD2 (6 bases). The germline gives CDR1 KGHDR, CDR2 SFDVKD. The CDR3 is made up of 15 amino acids. Trimming pared 3 bases from V and 10 bases from J, leaving 18 bases between. CDR3 loop: CATSDPLGRGGEQFF. CDR3 in DNA: TGTGCCACCAGTGATCCCTTAGGACGAGGAGGGGAGCAGTTCTTC.

For this clone: This same CDR3 is encoded by further DNA sequences in the sample. The rearrangement joins TRBV5-1 to TRBJ2-3; 7 nucleotides agree with TRBD2. V gave up 1 base and J gave up 2 bases; unmatched junction bases: 4. Germline V gene lookup returns CDR1 SGHRS and CDR2 YFSETQ. The length of the CDR3 is 15 residues. The CDR3 sequence is CASSLRGVNTDTQYF. CDR3 bases: TGCGCCAGCAGCTTGCGGGGGGTTAACACAGATACGCAGTATTTT.